This TCR beta chain was retrieved from a study of T cell clones after liver transplantation. Overall study context: Graft-donor-reactive sequences were compared with third-party-reactive TCRbeta sequences from pre-transplant mixed lymphocyte reactions. Samples came pre-transplant, pre-randomization before withdrawal, and post-randomization after withdrawal ended. Study results and caveats: In a couple of subjects, few donor cells limited the measurable donor-reactive repertoire.

Germline CDR1 and CDR2: MNHEY and SVGAGI. The V end lost 7 bases, the J end lost 1 base, and 13 bases lay between the germline ends. CDR3 length equals 14 residues. Repertoires were generated with immunoSEQ multiplex PCR, while TCRdb's copy carries only in-frame clones and drops some. The table lists roughly 100,000 clones, approximately 78% of them singletons, with roughly 0.9% in the top ten. Comments on this clone: What it recognizes is unknown.

This receptor was identified in a human donor who received a liver transplant. The chain couples TRBV6-5 to TRBJ2-5; D remains unclear. Sequences were derived from CD4+ T cells from blood, sampled before liver transplant. The CDR3 reads CASKGPGPQETQYF. DNA of the CDR3: TGTGCCAGCAAAGGCCCCGGACCCCAAGAGACCCAGTACTTC.